This T cell receptor (beta chain) was captured in a study of OX40 agonist ivuxolimab in advanced cancers. Background on the study: Head and neck, renal cell, melanoma or hepatocellular carcinoma were the cancers that dose-escalation patients had. Findings of the study overall: At 0.1 to 3.0 mg/kg, clonal expansion of CD4+ and CD8+ blood T cells had occurred by week 6.

People who had autoimmune disease history or systemic immunosuppression were excluded. Sequencing was performed with immunoSEQ multiplex PCR; in TCRdb, only in-frame clones are kept and a portion is missing. The sample records tens of thousands of clones, roughly 89% being singletons. Of note for this clone: Its antigen is as yet unknown.

The sample was CD4+ or CD8+ T cells sorted from blood, taken in a trial of the OX40 agonist ivuxolimab. This receptor was obtained from an adult with an advanced solid tumor such as melanoma, head and neck, liver or kidney cancer.

In DNA, the CDR3 is TGTGCCAGTAGTATAGGACGGGGGGCCGGGGAGCTGTTTTTT. Protein sequence: CASSIGRGAGELFF. This chain connects TRBV19 to TRBJ2-2; the match to TRBD2 covers 7 bases. V lost 1 base and J lost 6; bases outside the gene matches: 2. CDR3 length equals 14 residues. The germline V gene encodes CDR1 LNHDA and CDR2 SQIVND (reference sequence).